The rows below give T cell receptor beta chains drawn from one sample of a study of blood T cell repertoires in COVID-19. Generated by immunoSEQ multiplex PCR, the TCRdb table keeps only in-frame clones and is missing some. The sample has fewer than 300,000 clones, approximately 90% seen once; the top ten hold over 5%. Sequencing input: peripheral blood. These receptors were obtained from a woman aged 45-65 years with COVID-19, enrolled during active disease. CDR3s include the opening cysteine and the closing phenylalanine or tryptophan. The D gene is left open where the match is weak. The size of a clone is reported for some rows only, either as once, few or many, or as a class for expanded clones.

cdr3_nt: TGCGCCAGCAGCTTTCTGACCGGACTAGCGGGTTCTTCCTACGAGCAGTACTTC
cdr3_aa: CASSFLTGLAGSSYEQYF
v_call: TRBV5-1
j_call: TRBJ2-7
clone_size: .
d_call: TRBD2

cdr3_nt: TGCAGCGTTGCTACAGCACTAGCTAACTATGGCTACACCTTC
cdr3_aa: CSVATALANYGYTF
v_call: TRBV29-1
j_call: TRBJ1-2
clone_size: once
d_call: .

cdr3_nt: TGTGCCAGCTCCCCGACGGGGAACACTGAAGCTTTCTTT
cdr3_aa: CASSPTGNTEAFF
v_call: TRBV18
j_call: TRBJ1-1
clone_size: once
d_call: .

cdr3_nt: TGTGCCAGCAGGAGACTAGCGGGAGGAGATACGCAGTATTTT
cdr3_aa: CASRRLAGGDTQYF
v_call: TRBV27
j_call: TRBJ2-3
clone_size: .
d_call: TRBD2

cdr3_nt: TGTGCCAGCTCACCGCAAATCGAGGAGACCCAGTACTTC
cdr3_aa: CASSPQIEETQYF
v_call: TRBV18
j_call: TRBJ2-5
clone_size: .
d_call: .

cdr3_nt: TGCAGCGTTGAACCCGGACAGGGTGGGTCCTACGAGCAGTACTTC
cdr3_aa: CSVEPGQGGSYEQYF
v_call: TRBV29-1
j_call: TRBJ2-7
clone_size: .
d_call: TRBD1

cdr3_nt: TGTGCCACCAGCAGAGATGGACAGGGATATCAGCCCCAGCATTTT
cdr3_aa: CATSRDGQGYQPQHF
v_call: TRBV15
j_call: TRBJ1-5
clone_size: .
d_call: TRBD1

cdr3_nt: TGTGCCAGTAGTGTGCGACAGGGGGCGAGTAATTCACCCCTCCACTTT
cdr3_aa: CASSVRQGASNSPLHF
v_call: TRBV19
j_call: TRBJ1-6
clone_size: .
d_call: TRBD1

cdr3_nt: TGTGCCAGCTCACCATTCCAGAACACCGGGGAGCTGTTTTTT
cdr3_aa: CASSPFQNTGELFF
v_call: TRBV18
j_call: TRBJ2-2
clone_size: .
d_call: .

cdr3_nt: TGTGCCAGTAGTATGGGGGGGCTGTTCAATGAGCAGTTCTTC
cdr3_aa: CASSMGGLFNEQFF
v_call: TRBV19
j_call: TRBJ2-1
clone_size: once
d_call: .

cdr3_nt: TGTGCCTGGAGTGTACCCGATGGGCCCTACGAGCAGTACTTC
cdr3_aa: CAWSVPDGPYEQYF
v_call: TRBV30
j_call: TRBJ2-7
clone_size: .
d_call: .

cdr3_nt: TGTGCCAGCAGTTTACCTCCGGGACAGGGGGCGTACGAGCAGTACTTC
cdr3_aa: CASSLPPGQGAYEQYF
v_call: TRBV27
j_call: TRBJ2-7
clone_size: .
d_call: TRBD1

cdr3_nt: TGTGCCAGCAGCGACCTCGGCGGGAGGATATACAATGAGCAGTTCTTC
cdr3_aa: CASSDLGGRIYNEQFF
v_call: TRBV3-1/TRBV3-2
j_call: TRBJ2-1
clone_size: .
d_call: TRBD2

cdr3_nt: TGTGCCAGCAGCAAAGAGGAGGGGGCAGTAGGCTACACCTTC
cdr3_aa: CASSKEEGAVGYTF
v_call: TRBV3-1/TRBV3-2
j_call: TRBJ1-2
clone_size: .
d_call: TRBD1

cdr3_nt: TGTGCCAGCCATCTTACTAGCGGATCCTACGAGCAGTACTTC
cdr3_aa: CASHLTSGSYEQYF
v_call: TRBV2
j_call: TRBJ2-7
clone_size: .
d_call: TRBD2

cdr3_nt: TGTGCCAGCAGTGACTCGGGAGCCAGACGGCTGGGTGAGCAGTTCTTC
cdr3_aa: CASSDSGARRLGEQFF
v_call: TRBV6-4
j_call: TRBJ2-1
clone_size: once
d_call: .

cdr3_nt: TGTGCCAGCAGTTACGCGGACAGGGGGAGAGAGACCCAGTACTTC
cdr3_aa: CASSYADRGRETQYF
v_call: TRBV6-6
j_call: TRBJ2-5
clone_size: .
d_call: TRBD1

cdr3_nt: TGTGCCAGCAGCTTAGCTCAGGGGGGGAACACTGAAGCTTTCTTT
cdr3_aa: CASSLAQGGNTEAFF
v_call: TRBV7-9
j_call: TRBJ1-1
clone_size: .
d_call: TRBD1

cdr3_nt: TGTGCCACCAGTGACCCTCCTGGCGGAAAGAGCGAGCAGTACTTC
cdr3_aa: CATSDPPGGKSEQYF
v_call: TRBV24-1
j_call: TRBJ2-7
clone_size: .
d_call: .